The sample holds many counts of the clone carrying this T cell receptor beta chain. Researchers amplified the TCR beta CDR3 regions from RNA transcripts. Researchers ran a first-round RT-PCR on the TCR CDR3 using the HTBI primer set. One entry per CDR3 protein results from TCRdb running MiXCR on the multiplex PCR reads. The sample gives some 740,000 distinct CDR3 sequences, 12% to 15% of which show up once; roughly 10% is in the top ten. A patient was excluded if there was uncontrolled infection, other autoimmune disease, pregnancy or lactation. Germline lookup yields CDR1 MNHEY and CDR2 SVGEGT. Trimming took 7 bases from V and 4 from J, leaving 13 bases between them. The CDR3 extends over 13 amino acids. These data come from a study of T cells in Graves' hyperthyroidism and ophthalmopathy.

V and J are TRBV6-2 or TRBV6-3 and TRBJ2-5, with D possibly called TRBD1 or TRBD2 (5 bases each). The receptor comes from a woman in her late teens or twenties with Graves' hyperthyroidism. Input material: blood. The CDR3 spells CASTSGTSETQYF. Written as DNA, the CDR3 is TGTGCCAGCACCTCCGGGACCTCAGAGACCCAGTACTTC.